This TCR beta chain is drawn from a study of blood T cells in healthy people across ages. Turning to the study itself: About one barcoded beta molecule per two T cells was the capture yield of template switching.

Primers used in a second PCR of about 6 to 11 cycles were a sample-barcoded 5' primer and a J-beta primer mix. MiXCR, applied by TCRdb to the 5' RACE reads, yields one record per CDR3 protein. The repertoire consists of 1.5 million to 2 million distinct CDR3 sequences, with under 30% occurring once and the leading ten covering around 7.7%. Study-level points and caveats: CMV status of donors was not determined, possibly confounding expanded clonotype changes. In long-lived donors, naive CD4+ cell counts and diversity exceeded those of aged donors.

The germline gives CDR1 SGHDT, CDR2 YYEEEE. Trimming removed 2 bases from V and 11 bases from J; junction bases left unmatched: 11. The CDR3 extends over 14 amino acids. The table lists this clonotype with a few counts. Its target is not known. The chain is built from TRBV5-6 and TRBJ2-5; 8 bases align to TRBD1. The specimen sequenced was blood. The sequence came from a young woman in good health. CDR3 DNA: TGTGCCAGCAGCTTCACAGGGGGTCTGGAAGAGCAGTACTTC. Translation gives CASSFTGGLEEQYF.